The 13 T cell receptor beta chains in this list originate from one sample, sequenced in a study of human T cells and chemical hapten exposure. A single record per CDR3 protein comes from TCRdb applying MiXCR to the RACE reads. The sample has about 80,000 distinct CDR3 sequences, around 13% seen once. Time point described: pre-sensitization, week 0. Treatment denoted: therapeutic diphenylcyclopropenone sensitization with weekly scalp DPC. The sample consisted of whole blood, taken in connection with sensitization to the hapten diphenylcyclopropenone (DPC). All receptors come from a woman between 50 and 59 years old with alopecia areata. Some clones in this sample may be carry-over from other donors' samples.

The CDR3 DNA reads as TGCAGCGTTCGGGGCCAGGTGGAGACCCAGTACTTC. Amino acids: CSVRGQVETQYF. The gene calls are TRBV29-1 and TRBJ2-5, with D tentatively TRBD1 or TRBD2 (5 bases each). Deletions cut 5 bases from V and 5 bases from J, with 12 bases between. The length of the CDR3 is 12 residues. Germline lookup yields CDR1 SQVTM and CDR2 ANQGSEA.

Remarks on this clonotype: At one end, the junction sequence differs from germline, possibly due to a read error. V gene TRBV20-1 combines with J gene TRBJ1-2; tentatively, D is TRBD1 (6 bases). From germline, CDR1 is DFQATT and CDR2 SNEGSKA (reference sequence). CDR3 length equals 15 residues. CDR3 coding DNA: TGCAGTGCTAGAGGACAGGCAGAAGCTAAGTATGGCTACACCTTC. Residues: CSARGQAEAKYGYTF.

The chain links TRBV28 to TRBJ2-5; 8 bases are shared with TRBD1. V lost 4 bases to trimming and J lost 0 bases; unmatched junction nucleotides: 4. CDR3 length: 15 residues. The germline gives CDR1 MDHEN, CDR2 SYDVKM. CDR3 sequence (DNA): TGTGCCAGCAGTTCCCTGGACAGGGACCAAGAGACCCAGTACTTC. It translates to CASSSLDRDQETQYF.

This clonotype has more than one count but fewer than ten. This rearrangement joins TRBV20-1 to TRBJ1-1; no definite D call. The germline V gene encodes CDR1 DFQATT and CDR2 SNEGSKA (reference sequence). The CDR3 consists of 14 residues. V was clipped by 2 bases and J by 0 bases, with 10 bases between them. The CDR3 sequence is CSARSDGMNTEAFF. The CDR3 nucleotides are TGCAGTGCTAGATCCGATGGTATGAACACTGAAGCTTTCTTT.

There are many counts of this clonotype. This sequence joins TRBV12-3 or TRBV12-4 and TRBJ1-6; D is unclear. V was cut by 2 bases and J by 9 bases, with 8 bases left in between. This CDR3 is built from 13 residues. The DNA of the CDR3 is TGTGCCAGCAGTTTATACGACGGTTCACCCCTCCACTTT. This sequence encodes CASSLYDGSPLHF.

This clonotype was observed a handful of times. The chain is built from TRBV7-2 and TRBJ2-3, with 14 bases that match TRBD2. Losses at the gene ends were 1 base for V and 8 bases for J; bases not matched to a gene: 8. From germline, CDR1 is SGHTA and CDR2 FQGNSA. The CDR3 has 17 amino acids. CDR3 DNA sequence: TGTGCCAGCAGCTTAGTTAGGACTAGCGGGAGGAGGAGTACGCAGTATTTT. Translating gives CASSLVRTSGRRSTQYF.

This chain connects TRBV9 to TRBJ2-2; TRBD2 matches 12 bases. After removal of 0 bases from V and 3 bases from J, the junction contained 3 bases not matched to a gene. Germline V gene data show CDR1 as SGDLS and CDR2 as YYNGEE. The CDR3 is 17 amino acids. CDR3 nucleotide sequence: TGTGCCAGCAGCGTAGCTAGCGGGAGGGCATACACCGGGGAGCTGTTTTTT. Amino acid sequence: CASSVASGRAYTGELFF. Together with reference TRBV9 and TRBJ2-2, the CDR3 gives the full variable domain: DSGVTQTPKHLITATGQRVTLRCSPRSGDLSVYWYQQSLDQGLQFLIQYYNGEERAKGNILERFSAQQFPDLHSELNLSSLELGDSALYFCASSVASGRAYTGELFFGEGSRLTVL.

This clonotype was observed a few times. The V and J genes are TRBV4-1 and TRBJ2-7; TRBD1 matches at 8 bases. This CDR3 has 16 residues. V was pared by 1 base and J by 6 bases, with 11 bases of the junction left unmatched. Germline loops: CDR1 MGHRA, CDR2 YSYEKL. This CDR3 reads CASSQADRGALGEQYF. CDR3 in DNA: TGCGCCAGCAGCCAAGCCGACAGGGGAGCGCTCGGCGAGCAGTACTTC.

The chain couples TRBV29-1 to TRBJ2-3; 12 positions match TRBD2. Trimming cost V 5 bases and J 1 base; bases outside gene matches: 4. The CDR3 is made up of 15 amino acids. Germline CDR1 is SQVTM and CDR2 is ANQGSEA. For the CDR3, the DNA is TGCAGCGTTCGACTAGCGGGAGAGGGCACAGATACGCAGTATTTT. The encoded protein is CSVRLAGEGTDTQYF.

The V call is TRBV29-1, the J call TRBJ1-1; D call uncertain. The germline V gene has CDR1 SQVTM and CDR2 ANQGSEA. The CDR3 is made up of 11 amino acids. Between the trimmed V and J ends, which lost 4 bases and 7 bases, there was a span of 10 bases. Here the CDR3 reads CSVAAGGEAFF. The DNA for the CDR3 is TGCAGCGTTGCGGCAGGAGGTGAAGCTTTCTTT.

This chain uses TRBV29-1 with TRBJ2-7; no firm D call. The ends were cut back, 6 bases at V and 6 bases at J, with 21 bases in the middle. The V gene's germline CDR1 is SQVTM and CDR2 ANQGSEA. CDR3 length: 14 residues. CDR3 region: CSVRKERFMGEQYF. CDR3 coding DNA: TGCAGCGTAAGGAAGGAACGGTTCATGGGCGAGCAGTACTTC.

This rearrangement joins TRBV20-1 to TRBJ2-7, with TRBD1 matching over 8 bases. In germline, CDR1 is DFQATT, CDR2 SNEGSKA (reference sequence). Trimming removed 3 bases from V and 6 bases from J; junction bases left unmatched: 7. The CDR3 loop spans 13 amino acids. This CDR3 is CSASPGGFSEQYF. DNA for the CDR3: TGCAGTGCTAGCCCAGGGGGCTTCTCCGAGCAGTACTTC.

The J gene is TRBJ2-5, the V gene TRBV3-1; tentative D call: TRBD2 (5 bases). V dropped 2 bases and J dropped 6 bases, with 22 bases sitting between them. Germline V gene data show CDR1 as LGHDT and CDR2 as YNNKEL (reference sequence). This CDR3 is 17 amino acids long. The CDR3: CASSQYHPGTRGQTQYF. In nucleotides, the CDR3 is TGTGCCAGCAGCCAATACCACCCGGGAACCCGTGGTCAGACCCAGTACTTC.